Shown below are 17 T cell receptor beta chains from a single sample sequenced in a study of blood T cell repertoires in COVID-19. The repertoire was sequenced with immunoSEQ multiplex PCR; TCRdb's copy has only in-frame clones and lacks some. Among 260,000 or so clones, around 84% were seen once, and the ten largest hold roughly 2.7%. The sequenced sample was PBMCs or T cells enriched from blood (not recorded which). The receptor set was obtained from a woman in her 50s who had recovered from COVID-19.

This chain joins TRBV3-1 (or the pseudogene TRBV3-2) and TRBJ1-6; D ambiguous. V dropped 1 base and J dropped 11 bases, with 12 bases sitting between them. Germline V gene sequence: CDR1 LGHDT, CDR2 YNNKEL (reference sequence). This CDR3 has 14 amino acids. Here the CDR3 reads CASSQVLSTTPLHF. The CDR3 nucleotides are TGTGCCAGCAGCCAAGTCCTCAGTACAACACCCCTCCACTTT.

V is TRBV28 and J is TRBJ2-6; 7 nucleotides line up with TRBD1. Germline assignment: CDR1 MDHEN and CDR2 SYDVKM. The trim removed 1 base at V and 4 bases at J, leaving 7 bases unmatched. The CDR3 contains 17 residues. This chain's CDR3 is CASSLYRGQAGANVLTF. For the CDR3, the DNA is TGTGCCAGCAGTTTATATAGGGGGCAGGCCGGGGCCAACGTCCTGACTTTC. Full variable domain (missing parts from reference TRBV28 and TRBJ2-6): DVKVTQSSRYLVKRTGEKVFLECVQDMDHENMFWYRQDPGLGLRLIYFSYDVKMKEKGDIPEGYSVSREKKERFSLILESASTNQTSMYLCASSLYRGQAGANVLTFGAGSRLTVL.

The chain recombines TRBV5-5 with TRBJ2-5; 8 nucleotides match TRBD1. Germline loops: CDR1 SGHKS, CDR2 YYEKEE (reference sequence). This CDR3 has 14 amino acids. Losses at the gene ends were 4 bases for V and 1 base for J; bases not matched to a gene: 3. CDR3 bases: TGTGCCAGCAGCGGAACAGGGGGCCAAGAGACCCAGTACTTC. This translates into CASSGTGGQETQYF. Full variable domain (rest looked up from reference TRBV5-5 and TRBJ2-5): DAGVTQSPTHLIKTRGQQVTLRCSPISGHKSVSWYQQVLGQGPQFIFQYYEKEERGRGNFPDRFSARQFPNYSSELNVNALLLGDSALYLCASSGTGGQETQYFGPGTRLLVL.

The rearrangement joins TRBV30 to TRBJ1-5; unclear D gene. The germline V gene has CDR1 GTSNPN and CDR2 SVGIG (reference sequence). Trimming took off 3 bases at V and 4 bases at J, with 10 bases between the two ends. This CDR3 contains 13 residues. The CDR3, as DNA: TGTGCCTGGAGGGCCCCGGGTAATCAGCCCCAGCATTTT. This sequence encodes CAWRAPGNQPQHF.

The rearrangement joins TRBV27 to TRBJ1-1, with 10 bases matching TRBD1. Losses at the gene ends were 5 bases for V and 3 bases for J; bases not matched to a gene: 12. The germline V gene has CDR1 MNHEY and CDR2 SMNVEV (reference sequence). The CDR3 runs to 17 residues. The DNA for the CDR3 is TGTGCCAGCAGTCCACGGACAGGGGGAGATAAGGACACTGAAGCTTTCTTT. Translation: CASSPRTGGDKDTEAFF.

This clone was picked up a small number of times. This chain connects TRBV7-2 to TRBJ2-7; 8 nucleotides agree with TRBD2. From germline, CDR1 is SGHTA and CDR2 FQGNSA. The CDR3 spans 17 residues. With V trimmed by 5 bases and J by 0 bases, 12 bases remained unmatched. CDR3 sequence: CASSLRAGASYSYEQYF. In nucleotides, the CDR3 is TGTGCCAGCAGCCTAAGAGCGGGGGCCTCTTACTCCTACGAGCAGTACTTC.

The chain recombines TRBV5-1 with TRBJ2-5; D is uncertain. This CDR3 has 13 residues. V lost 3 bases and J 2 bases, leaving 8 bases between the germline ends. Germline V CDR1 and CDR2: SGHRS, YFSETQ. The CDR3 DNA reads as TGCGCCAGCAGCTCCACTGAGCAAGAGACCCAGTACTTC. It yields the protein CASSSTEQETQYF.

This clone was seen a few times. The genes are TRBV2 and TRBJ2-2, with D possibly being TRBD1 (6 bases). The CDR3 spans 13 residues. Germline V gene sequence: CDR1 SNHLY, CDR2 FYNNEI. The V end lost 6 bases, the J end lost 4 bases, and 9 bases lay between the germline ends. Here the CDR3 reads CASRLTGTGELFF. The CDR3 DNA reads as TGTGCCAGCAGACTGACAGGCACCGGGGAGCTGTTTTTT.

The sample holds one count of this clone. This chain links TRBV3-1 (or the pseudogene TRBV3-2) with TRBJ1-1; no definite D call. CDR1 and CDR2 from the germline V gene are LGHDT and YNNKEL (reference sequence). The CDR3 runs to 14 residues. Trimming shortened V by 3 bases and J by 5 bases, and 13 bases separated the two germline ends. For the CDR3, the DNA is TGTGCCAGCAGCCACGGGAGAGGGTGGACTGAAGCTTTCTTT. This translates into CASSHGRGWTEAFF.

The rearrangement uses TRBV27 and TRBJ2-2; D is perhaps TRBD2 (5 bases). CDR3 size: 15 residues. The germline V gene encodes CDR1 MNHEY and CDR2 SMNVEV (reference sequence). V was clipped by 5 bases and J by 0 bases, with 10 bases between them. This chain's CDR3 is CASSRGLTNTGELFF. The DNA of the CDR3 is TGTGCCAGCAGTCGAGGGTTAACGAACACCGGGGAGCTGTTTTTT.

In nucleotides, the CDR3 is TGTGCCAGCAGCGCGTCCCGGGAAAAACTGTTTTTT. Its translation: CASSASREKLFF. The rearrangement joins TRBV28 to TRBJ1-4; D gene unclear. V was trimmed by 6 bases and J by 8 bases, leaving 10 bases between them. The germline CDR1 and CDR2 sequences are MDHEN and SYDVKM. This CDR3 is 12 amino acids long.

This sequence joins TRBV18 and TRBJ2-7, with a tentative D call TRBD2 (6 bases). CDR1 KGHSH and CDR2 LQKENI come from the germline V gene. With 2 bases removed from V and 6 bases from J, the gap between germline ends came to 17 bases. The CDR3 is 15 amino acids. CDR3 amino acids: CASSPSRGTGGEQYF. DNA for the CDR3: TGTGCCAGCTCACCATCGCGGGGCACCGGTGGCGAGCAGTACTTC.

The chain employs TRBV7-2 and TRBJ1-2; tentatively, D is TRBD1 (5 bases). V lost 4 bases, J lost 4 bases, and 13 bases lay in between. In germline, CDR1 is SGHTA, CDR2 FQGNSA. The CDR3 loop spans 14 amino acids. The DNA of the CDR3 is TGTGCCAGCAGCTATGGGACTTTTGGCTATGGCTACACCTTC. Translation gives CASSYGTFGYGYTF.

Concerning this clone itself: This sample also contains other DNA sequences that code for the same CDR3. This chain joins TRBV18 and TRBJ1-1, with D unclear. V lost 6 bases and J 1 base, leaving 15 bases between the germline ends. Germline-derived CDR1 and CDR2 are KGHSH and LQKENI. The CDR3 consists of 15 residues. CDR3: CASSPRAGRNTEAFF. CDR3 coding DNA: TGTGCCAGCTCGCCCCGGGCTGGGAGGAACACTGAAGCTTTCTTT.

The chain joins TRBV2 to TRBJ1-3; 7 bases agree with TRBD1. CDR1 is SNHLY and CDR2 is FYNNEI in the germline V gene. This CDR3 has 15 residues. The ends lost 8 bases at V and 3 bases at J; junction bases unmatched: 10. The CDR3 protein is CASLLQTGVGNTIYF. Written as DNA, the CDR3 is TGTGCCAGCCTGTTACAAACAGGGGTTGGAAACACCATATATTTT.

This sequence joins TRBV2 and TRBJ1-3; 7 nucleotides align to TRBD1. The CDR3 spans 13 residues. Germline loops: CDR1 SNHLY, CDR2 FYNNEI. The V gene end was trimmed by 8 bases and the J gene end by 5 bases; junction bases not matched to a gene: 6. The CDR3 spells CASQDRTRNTIYF. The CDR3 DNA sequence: TGTGCCAGCCAGGACAGGACCAGAAACACCATATATTTT. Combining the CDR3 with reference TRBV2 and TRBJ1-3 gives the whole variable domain EPEVTQTPSHQVTQMGQEVILRCVPISNHLYFYWYRQILGQKVEFLVSFYNNEISEKSEIFDDQFSVERPDGSNFTLKIRSTKLEDSAMYFCASQDRTRNTIYFGEGSWLTVV.

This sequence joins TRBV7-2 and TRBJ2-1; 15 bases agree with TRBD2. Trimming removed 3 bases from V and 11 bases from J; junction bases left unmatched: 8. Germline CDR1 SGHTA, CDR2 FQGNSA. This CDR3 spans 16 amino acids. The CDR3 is CASSFSGTSGGTKQFF. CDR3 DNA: TGTGCCAGCAGCTTTTCCGGGACTAGCGGGGGGACAAAGCAGTTCTTC.